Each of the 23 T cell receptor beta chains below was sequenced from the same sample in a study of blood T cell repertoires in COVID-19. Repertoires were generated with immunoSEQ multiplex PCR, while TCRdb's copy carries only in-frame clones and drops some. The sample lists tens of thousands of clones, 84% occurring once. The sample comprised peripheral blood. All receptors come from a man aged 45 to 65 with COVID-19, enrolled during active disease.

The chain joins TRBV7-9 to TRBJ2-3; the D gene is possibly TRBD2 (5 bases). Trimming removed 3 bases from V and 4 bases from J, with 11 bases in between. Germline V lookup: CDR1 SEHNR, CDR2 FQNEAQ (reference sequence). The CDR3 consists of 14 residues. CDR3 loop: CASSLLRAPDTQYF. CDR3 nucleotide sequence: TGTGCCAGCAGCTTGTTGCGGGCCCCAGATACGCAGTATTTT.

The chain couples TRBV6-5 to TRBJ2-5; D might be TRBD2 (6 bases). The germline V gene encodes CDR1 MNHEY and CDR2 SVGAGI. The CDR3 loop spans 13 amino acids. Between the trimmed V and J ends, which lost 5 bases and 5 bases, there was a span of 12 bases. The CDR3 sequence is CASSPYRGETQYF. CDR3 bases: TGTGCCAGCAGTCCTTACCGGGGGGAGACCCAGTACTTC.

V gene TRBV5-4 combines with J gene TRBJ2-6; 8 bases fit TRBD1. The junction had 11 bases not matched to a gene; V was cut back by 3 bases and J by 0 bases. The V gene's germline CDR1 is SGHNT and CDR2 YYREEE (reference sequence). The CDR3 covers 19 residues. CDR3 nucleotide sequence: TGTGCCAGCAGCTCCCCCCTTAACAGGGGGTACTCTGGGGCCAACGTCCTGACTTTC. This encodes CASSSPLNRGYSGANVLTF.

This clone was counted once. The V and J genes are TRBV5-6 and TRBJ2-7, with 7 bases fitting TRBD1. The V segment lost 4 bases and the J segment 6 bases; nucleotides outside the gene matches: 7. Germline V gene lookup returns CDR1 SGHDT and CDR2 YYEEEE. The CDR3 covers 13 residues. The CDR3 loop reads CASSHGTAFEQYF. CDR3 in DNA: TGTGCCAGCAGCCACGGGACAGCCTTCGAGCAGTACTTC.

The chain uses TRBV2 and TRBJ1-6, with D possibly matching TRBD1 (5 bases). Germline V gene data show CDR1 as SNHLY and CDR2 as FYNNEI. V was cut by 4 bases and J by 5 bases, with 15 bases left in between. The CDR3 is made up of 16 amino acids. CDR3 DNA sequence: TGTGCCAGCAGTGTATCCGCAACAGGCAATAATTCACCCCTCCACTTT. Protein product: CASSVSATGNNSPLHF.

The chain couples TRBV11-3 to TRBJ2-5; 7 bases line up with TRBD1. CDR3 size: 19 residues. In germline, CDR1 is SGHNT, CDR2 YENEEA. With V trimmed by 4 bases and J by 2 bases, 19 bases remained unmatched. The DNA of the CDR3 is TGTGCCAGCAGCTCACCCAACCCGGACAGGTCGAGCCTACAAGAGACCCAGTACTTC. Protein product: CASSSPNPDRSSLQETQYF.

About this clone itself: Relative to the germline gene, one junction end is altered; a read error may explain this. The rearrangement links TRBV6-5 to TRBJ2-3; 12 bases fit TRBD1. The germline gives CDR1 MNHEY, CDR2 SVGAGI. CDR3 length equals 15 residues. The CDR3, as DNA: TGTGCCAGCAGCTGGGACAGGGGGCGCACAGATGCGCAGTATTTT. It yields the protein CASSWDRGRTDAQYF.

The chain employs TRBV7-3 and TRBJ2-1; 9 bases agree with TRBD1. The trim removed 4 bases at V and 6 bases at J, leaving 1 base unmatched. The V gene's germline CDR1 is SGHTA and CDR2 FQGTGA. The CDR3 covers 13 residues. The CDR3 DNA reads TGTGCCAGCAGCTCGGGACAGGGCAATGAGCAGTTCTTC. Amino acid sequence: CASSSGQGNEQFF.

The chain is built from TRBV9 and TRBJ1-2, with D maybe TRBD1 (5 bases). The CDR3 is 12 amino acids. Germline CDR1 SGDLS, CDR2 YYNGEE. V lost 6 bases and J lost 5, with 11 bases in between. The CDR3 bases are TGTGCCAGCAAGGGAGGGGCGTATGGCTACACCTTC. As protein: CASKGGAYGYTF.

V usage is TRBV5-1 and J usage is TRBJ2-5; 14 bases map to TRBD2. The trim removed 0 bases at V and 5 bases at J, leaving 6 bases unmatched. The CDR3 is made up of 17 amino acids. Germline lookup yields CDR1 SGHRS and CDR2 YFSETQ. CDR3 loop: CASSLGTSGGTRETQYF. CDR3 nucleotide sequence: TGCGCCAGCAGCTTGGGGACTAGCGGGGGGACGAGGGAGACCCAGTACTTC.

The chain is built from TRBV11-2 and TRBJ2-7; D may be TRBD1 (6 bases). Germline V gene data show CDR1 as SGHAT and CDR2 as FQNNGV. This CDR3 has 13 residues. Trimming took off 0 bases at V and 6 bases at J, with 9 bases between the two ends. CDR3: CASSLEGGLEQYF. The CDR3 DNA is TGTGCCAGCAGCTTAGAAGGGGGTCTCGAGCAGTACTTC.

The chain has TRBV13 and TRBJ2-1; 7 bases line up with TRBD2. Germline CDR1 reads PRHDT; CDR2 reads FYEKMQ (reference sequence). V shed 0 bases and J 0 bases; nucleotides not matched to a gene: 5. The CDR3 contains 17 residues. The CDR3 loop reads CASSLGAGDLSYNEQFF. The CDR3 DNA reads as TGTGCCAGCAGCTTAGGGGCGGGGGACCTCTCCTACAATGAGCAGTTCTTC.

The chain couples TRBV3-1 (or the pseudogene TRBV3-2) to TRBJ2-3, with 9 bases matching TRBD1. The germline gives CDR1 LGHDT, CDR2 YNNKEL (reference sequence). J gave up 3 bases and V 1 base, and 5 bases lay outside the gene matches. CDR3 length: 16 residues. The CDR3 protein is CASSQAGTGLTDTQYF. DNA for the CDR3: TGTGCCAGCAGCCAAGCAGGGACAGGGCTTACAGATACGCAGTATTTT.

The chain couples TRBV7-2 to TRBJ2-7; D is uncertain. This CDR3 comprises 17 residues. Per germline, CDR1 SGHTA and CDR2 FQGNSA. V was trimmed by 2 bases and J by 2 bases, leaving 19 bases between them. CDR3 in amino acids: CASSLISVGTFTYEQYF. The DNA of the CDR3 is TGTGCCAGCAGCTTAATTTCGGTCGGTACTTTTACCTACGAGCAGTACTTC.

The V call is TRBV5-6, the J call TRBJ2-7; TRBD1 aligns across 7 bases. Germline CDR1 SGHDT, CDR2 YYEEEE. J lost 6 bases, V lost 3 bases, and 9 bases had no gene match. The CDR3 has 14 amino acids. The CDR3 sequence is CASSYDTGAGEQYF. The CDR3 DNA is TGTGCCAGCAGCTACGATACAGGGGCGGGCGAGCAGTACTTC.

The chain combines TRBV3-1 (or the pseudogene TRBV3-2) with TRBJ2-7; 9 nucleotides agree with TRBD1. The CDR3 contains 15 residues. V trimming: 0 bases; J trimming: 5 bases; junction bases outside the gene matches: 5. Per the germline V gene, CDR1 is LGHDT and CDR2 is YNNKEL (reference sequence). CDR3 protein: CASSQDPGTGNEQYF. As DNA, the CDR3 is TGTGCCAGCAGCCAAGACCCCGGGACAGGGAACGAGCAGTACTTC.

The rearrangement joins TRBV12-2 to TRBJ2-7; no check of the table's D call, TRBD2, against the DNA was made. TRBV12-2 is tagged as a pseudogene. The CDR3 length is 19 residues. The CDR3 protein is CASRLPQGSGGPIPYEQYF. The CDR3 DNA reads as TGTGCAAGTCGCTTACCCCAGGGTAGCGGGGGCCCCATCCCCTACGAGCAGTACTTC.

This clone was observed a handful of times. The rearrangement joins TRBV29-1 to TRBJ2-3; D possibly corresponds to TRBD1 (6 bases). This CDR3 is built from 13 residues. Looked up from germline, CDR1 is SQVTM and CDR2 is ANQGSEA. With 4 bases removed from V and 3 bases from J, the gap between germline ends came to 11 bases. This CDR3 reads CSVAERGTDTQYF. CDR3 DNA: TGCAGCGTTGCAGAGAGGGGGACAGATACGCAGTATTTT.

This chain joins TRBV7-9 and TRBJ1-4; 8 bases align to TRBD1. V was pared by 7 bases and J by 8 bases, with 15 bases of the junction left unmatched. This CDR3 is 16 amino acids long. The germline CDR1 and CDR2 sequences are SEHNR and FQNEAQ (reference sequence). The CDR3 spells CASTPAGGAGREKLFF. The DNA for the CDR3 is TGTGCCAGCACCCCCGCAGGGGGCGCGGGGCGGGAAAAACTGTTTTTT.

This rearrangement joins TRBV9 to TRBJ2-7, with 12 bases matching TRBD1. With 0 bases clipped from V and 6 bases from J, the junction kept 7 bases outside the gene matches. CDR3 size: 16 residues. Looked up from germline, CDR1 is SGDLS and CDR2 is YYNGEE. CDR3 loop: CASSVGGGQGASEQYF. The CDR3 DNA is TGTGCCAGCAGCGTAGGAGGGGGACAGGGGGCGAGCGAGCAGTACTTC.

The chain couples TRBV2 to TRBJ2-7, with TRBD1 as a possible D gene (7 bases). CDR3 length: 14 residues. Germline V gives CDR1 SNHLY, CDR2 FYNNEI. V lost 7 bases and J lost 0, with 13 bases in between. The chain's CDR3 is CASTRGDSSYEQYF. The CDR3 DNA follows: TGTGCCAGCACCAGGGGGGACAGCTCCTACGAGCAGTACTTC.

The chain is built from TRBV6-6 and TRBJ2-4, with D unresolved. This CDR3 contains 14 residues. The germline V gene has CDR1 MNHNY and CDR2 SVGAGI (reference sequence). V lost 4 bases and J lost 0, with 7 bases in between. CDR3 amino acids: CASSSGIAKNIQYF. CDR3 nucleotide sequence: TGTGCCAGCAGTTCAGGAATAGCCAAAAACATTCAGTACTTC.

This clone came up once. Written as DNA, the CDR3 is TGTGCCAGCAGTGGGCAGGTTGACACCGGGGAGCTGTTTTTT. It is translated as CASSGQVDTGELFF. The genes are TRBV2 and TRBJ2-2, with unresolved D. CDR3 length: 14 amino acids. CDR1 and CDR2 (germline): SNHLY, FYNNEI. Deletions cut 4 bases from V and 3 bases from J, with 9 bases between.